This entry lists 7 T cell receptor beta chains sequenced from one sample in a study of T cell responses to AZD1222 COVID-19 vaccine. Profiling relied on immunoSEQ multiplex PCR, and the TCRdb table lists in-frame clones only, not all of them. In the table there are about 66,000 clones, about 88% of which are singletons. Material: peripheral blood, obtained 28 days after the second dose of the MenACWY control vaccine. Every receptor here comes from an adult who received the MenACWY meningococcal vaccine as a control.

The chain is built from TRBV18 and TRBJ1-4, with a possible D match to TRBD1 (5 bases). The CDR3 has 15 residues. The germline CDR1 and CDR2 sequences are KGHSH and LQKENI. The V and J ends lost 1 base and 7 bases respectively, with 13 bases between them. CDR3 nucleotide sequence: TGTGCCAGCTCACCACGTGGGCAGGGAGGTGAAAAACTGTTTTTT. It codes for CASSPRGQGGEKLFF.

V gene TRBV6-6 combines with J gene TRBJ2-5, with a weak D call TRBD1 (6 bases). The length of the CDR3 is 15 residues. The V end was cut by 6 bases, the J end by 0 bases, with 14 bases between. Germline V lookup: CDR1 MNHNY, CDR2 SVGAGI (reference sequence). The chain's CDR3 is CASRERQEYQETQYF. CDR3 DNA sequence: TGTGCCAGCAGGGAGAGACAGGAATACCAAGAGACCCAGTACTTC.

The chain joins TRBV12-3 or TRBV12-4 to TRBJ2-1; D gene ambiguous. Trimming removed 1 base from V and 9 bases from J, with 7 bases in between. This CDR3 contains 12 residues. The CDR3 coding sequence is TGTGCCAGCAGTTTAGAAAGTCGTGAGCAGTTCTTC. This codes for CASSLESREQFF.

This clone was seen only once. This sequence joins TRBV21-1 and TRBJ2-3; the table's D call of TRBD1 was not tested on the DNA. TRBV21-1 is assigned pseudogene status. This CDR3 has 13 residues. The CDR3 DNA reads as TGTGCCAGCAGCATGGTTACATCTGATACGCAGTATTTT. It translates to CASSMVTSDTQYF.

The count of this clone is one. The CDR3: CATSTEINYGYTF. CDR3 DNA sequence: TGTGCCACCAGTACAGAGATTAACTATGGCTACACCTTC. This chain connects TRBV24-1 to TRBJ1-2; D unclear. The germline V and J ends were trimmed by 6 bases and 1 base, with 8 bases remaining between them. This CDR3 is 13 amino acids long. From germline, CDR1 is KGHDR and CDR2 SFDVKD.

The chain employs TRBV6-2 or TRBV6-3 and TRBJ1-2; 9 bases are shared with TRBD1. The junction had 5 bases not matched to a gene; V was cut back by 1 base and J by 8 bases. This CDR3 region has 14 residues. CDR1 MNHEY and CDR2 SVGEGT come from the germline V gene. The CDR3 coding sequence is TGTGCCAGCAGTTACTGGGGACAGGGCATCGGCTACACCTTC. Protein product: CASSYWGQGIGYTF.

The count of this clone is one. This chain uses TRBV28 with TRBJ1-4; a possible D gene is TRBD1 (5 bases). Germline V lookup: CDR1 MDHEN, CDR2 SYDVKM. Trimming removed 6 bases at V and 5 bases at J, with 16 bases between. There are 15 residues in the CDR3. This CDR3 reads CASRLSPDRNEKLFF. CDR3 nucleotide sequence: TGTGCCAGCAGGCTTAGCCCCGACAGAAATGAAAAACTGTTTTTT.